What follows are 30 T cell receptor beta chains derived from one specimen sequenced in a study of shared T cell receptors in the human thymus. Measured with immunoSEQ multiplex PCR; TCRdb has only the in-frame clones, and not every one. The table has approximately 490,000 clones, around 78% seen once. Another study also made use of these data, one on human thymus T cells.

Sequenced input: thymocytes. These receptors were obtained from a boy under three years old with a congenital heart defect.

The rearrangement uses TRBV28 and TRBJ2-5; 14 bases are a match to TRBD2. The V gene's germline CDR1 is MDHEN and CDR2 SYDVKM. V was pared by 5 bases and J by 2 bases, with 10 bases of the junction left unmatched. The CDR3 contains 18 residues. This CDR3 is CASSPPGLAGALQETQYF. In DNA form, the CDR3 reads TGTGCCAGCAGTCCCCCGGGACTAGCGGGAGCCCTGCAAGAGACCCAGTACTTC. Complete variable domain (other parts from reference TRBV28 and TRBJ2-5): DVKVTQSSRYLVKRTGEKVFLECVQDMDHENMFWYRQDPGLGLRLIYFSYDVKMKEKGDIPEGYSVSREKKERFSLILESASTNQTSMYLCASSPPGLAGALQETQYFGPGTRLLVL.

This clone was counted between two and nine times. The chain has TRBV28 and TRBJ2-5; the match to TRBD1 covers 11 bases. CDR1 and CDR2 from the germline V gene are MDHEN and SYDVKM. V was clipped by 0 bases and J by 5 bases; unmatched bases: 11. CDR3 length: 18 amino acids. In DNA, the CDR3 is TGTGCCAGCAGTTTATGGCGCCTCGGGACAGGGGGTTTGGAGACCCAGTACTTC. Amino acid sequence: CASSLWRLGTGGLETQYF.

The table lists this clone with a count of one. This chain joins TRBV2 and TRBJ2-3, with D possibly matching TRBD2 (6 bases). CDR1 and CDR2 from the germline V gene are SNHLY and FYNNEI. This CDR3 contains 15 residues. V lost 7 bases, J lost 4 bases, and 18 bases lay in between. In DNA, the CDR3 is TGTGCCAGCACGCCGGACGGGAGATCACCAGATACGCAGTATTTT. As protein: CASTPDGRSPDTQYF.

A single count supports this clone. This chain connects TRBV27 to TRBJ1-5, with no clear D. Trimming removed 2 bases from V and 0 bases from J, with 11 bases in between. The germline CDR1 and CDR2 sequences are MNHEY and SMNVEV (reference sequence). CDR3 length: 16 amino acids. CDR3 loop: CASSLGPLYSNQPQHF. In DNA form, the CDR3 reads TGTGCCAGCAGTTTAGGCCCCCTGTATAGCAATCAGCCCCAGCATTTT.

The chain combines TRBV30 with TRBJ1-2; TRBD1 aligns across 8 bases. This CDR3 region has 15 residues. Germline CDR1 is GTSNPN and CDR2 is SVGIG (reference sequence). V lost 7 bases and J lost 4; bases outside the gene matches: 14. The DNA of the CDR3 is TGTGCCTCCGGACAGGGACTTACCAACACCTATGGCTACACCTTC. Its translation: CASGQGLTNTYGYTF.

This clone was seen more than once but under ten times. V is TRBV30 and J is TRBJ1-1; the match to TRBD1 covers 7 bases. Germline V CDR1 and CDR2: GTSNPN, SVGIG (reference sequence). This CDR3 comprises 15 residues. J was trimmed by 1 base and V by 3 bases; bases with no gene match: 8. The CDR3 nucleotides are TGTGCCTGGAGGGTTGACAGGGACGAGAACACTGAAGCTTTCTTT. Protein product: CAWRVDRDENTEAFF. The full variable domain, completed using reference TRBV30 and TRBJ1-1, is SQTIHQWPATLVQPVGSPLSLECTVEGTSNPNLYWYRQAAGRGLQLLFYSVGIGQISSEVPQNLSASRPQDRQFILSSKKLLLSDSGFYLCAWRVDRDENTEAFFGQGTRLTVV.

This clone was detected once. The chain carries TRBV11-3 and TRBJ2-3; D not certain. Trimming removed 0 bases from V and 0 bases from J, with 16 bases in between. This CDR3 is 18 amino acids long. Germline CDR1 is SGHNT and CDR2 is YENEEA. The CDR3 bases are TGTGCCAGCAGCTTAGATCCAGTTGCGGTCTTTAGCACAGATACGCAGTATTTT. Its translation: CASSLDPVAVFSTDTQYF.

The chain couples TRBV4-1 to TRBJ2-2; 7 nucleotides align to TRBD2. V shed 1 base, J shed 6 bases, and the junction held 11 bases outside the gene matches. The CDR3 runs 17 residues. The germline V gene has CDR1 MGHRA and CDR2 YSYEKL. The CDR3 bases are TGCGCCAGCAGCCAAGGCCCTTCTAGCGGAGGGGCCGGGGAGCTGTTTTTT. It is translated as CASSQGPSSGGAGELFF.

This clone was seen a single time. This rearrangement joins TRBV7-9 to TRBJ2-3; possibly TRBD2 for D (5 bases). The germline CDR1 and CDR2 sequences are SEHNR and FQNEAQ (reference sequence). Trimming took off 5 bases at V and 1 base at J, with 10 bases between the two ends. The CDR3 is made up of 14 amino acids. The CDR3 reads CASSPVGGTDTQYF. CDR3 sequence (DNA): TGTGCCAGCAGCCCCGTCGGGGGCACAGATACGCAGTATTTT.

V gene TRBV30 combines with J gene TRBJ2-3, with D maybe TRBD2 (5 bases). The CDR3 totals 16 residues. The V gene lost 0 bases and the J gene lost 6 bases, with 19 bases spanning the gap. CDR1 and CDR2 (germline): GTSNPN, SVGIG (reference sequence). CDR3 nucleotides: TGTGCCTGGAGTGTACCCTTAGAGGGTCATAGGGATACGCAGTATTTT. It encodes CAWSVPLEGHRDTQYF.

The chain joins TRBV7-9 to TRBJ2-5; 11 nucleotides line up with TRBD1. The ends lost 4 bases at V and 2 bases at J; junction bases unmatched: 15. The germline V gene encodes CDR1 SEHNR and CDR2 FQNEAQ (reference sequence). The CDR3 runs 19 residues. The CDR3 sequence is CASSCGQGAGSLPQETQYF. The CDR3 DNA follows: TGTGCCAGCAGCTGCGGACAGGGGGCGGGTAGCCTACCTCAAGAGACCCAGTACTTC.

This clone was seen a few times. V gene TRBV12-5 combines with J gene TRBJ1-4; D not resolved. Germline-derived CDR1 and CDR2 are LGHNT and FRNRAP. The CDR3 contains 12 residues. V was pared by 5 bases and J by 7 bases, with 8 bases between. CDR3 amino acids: CASGPRVEKLFF. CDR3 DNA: TGTGCTAGTGGTCCCCGAGTTGAAAAACTGTTTTTT.

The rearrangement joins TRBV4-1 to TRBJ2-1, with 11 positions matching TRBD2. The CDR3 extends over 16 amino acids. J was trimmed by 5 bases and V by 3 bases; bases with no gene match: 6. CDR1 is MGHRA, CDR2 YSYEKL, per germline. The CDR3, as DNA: TGCGCCAGCAGCCACGCCGGGACTAGCGGAGACAATGAGCAGTTCTTC. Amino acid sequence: CASSHAGTSGDNEQFF.

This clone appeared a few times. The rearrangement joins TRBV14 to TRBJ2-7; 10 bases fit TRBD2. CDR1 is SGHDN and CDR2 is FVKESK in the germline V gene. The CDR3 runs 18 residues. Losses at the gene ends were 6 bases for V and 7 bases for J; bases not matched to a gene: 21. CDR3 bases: TGTGCCAGCAGTACCAACTTCTTGGGGCTAGCGGGAGACGAGGAGCAGTACTTC. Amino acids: CASSTNFLGLAGDEEQYF.

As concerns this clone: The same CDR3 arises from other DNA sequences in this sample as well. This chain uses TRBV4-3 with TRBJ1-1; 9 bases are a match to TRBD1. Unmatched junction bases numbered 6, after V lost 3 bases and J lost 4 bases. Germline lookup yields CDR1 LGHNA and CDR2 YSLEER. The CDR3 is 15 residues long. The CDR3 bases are TGCGCCAGCAGCCAGGGGGGACAGGGCGGCACTGAAGCTTTCTTT. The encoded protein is CASSQGGQGGTEAFF.

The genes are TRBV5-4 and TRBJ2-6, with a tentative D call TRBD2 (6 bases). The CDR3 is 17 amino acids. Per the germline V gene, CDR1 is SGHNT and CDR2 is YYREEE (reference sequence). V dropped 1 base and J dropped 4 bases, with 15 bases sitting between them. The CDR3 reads CASSLSRTNLGANVLTF. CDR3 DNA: TGTGCCAGCAGCTTGTCCAGGACTAACCTCGGGGCCAACGTCCTGACTTTC.

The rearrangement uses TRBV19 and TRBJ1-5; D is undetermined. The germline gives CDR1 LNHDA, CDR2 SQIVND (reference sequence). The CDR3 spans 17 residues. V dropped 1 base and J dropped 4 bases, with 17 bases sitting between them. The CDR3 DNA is TGTGCCAGTAGTATAGTCGAGGGAGGTGGAAGGAATCAGCCCCAGCATTTT. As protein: CASSIVEGGGRNQPQHF. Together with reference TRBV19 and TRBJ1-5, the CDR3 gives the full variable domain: DGGITQSPKYLFRKEGQNVTLSCEQNLNHDAMYWYRQDPGQGLRLIYYSQIVNDFQKGDIAEGYSVSREKKESFPLTVTSAQKNPTAFYLCASSIVEGGGRNQPQHFGDGTRLSIL.

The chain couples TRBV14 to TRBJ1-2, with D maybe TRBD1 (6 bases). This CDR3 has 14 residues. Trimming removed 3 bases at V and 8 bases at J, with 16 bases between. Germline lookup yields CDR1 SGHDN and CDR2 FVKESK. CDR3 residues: CASSHAAGVSGYTF. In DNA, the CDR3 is TGTGCCAGCAGCCACGCGGCAGGGGTATCGGGCTACACCTTC. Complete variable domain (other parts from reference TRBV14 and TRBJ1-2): EAGVTQFPSHSVIEKGQTVTLRCDPISGHDNLYWYRRVMGKEIKFLLHFVKESKQDESGMPNNRFLAERTGGTYSTLKVQPAELEDSGVYFCASSHAAGVSGYTFGSGTRLTVV.

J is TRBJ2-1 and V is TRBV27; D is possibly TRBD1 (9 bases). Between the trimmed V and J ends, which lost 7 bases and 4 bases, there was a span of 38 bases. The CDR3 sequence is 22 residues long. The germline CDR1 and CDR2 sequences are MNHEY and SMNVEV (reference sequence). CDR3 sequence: CASTLSGQGYFVAGGPYNEQFF. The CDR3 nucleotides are TGTGCCAGCACCTTATCAGGACAGGGGTATTTCGTGGCGGGAGGACCGTACAATGAGCAGTTCTTC.

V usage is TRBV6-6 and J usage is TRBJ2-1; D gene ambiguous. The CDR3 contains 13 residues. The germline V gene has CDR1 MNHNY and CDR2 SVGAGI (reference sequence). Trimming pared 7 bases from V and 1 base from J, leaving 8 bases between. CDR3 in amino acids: CASNGLSYNEQFF. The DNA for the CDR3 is TGTGCCAGCAACGGTTTGTCCTACAATGAGCAGTTCTTC.

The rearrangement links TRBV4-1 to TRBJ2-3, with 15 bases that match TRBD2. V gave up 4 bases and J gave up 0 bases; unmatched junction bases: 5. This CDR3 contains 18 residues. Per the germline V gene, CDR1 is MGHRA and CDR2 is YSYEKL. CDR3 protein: CASSRGLAGGGSTDTQYF. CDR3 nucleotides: TGCGCCAGCAGCCGGGGACTAGCGGGAGGTGGAAGCACAGATACGCAGTATTTT.

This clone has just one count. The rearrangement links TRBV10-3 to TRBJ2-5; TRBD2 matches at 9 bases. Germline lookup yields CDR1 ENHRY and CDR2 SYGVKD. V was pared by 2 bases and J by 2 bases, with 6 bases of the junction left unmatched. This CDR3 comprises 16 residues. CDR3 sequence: CAISEVLAGLQETQYF. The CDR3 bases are TGTGCCATCAGTGAGGTCCTAGCGGGACTTCAAGAGACCCAGTACTTC.

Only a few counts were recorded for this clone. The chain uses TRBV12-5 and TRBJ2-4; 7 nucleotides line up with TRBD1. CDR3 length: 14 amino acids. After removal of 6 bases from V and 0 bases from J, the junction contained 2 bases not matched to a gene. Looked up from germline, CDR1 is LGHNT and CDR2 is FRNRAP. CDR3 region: CASGTGLAKNIQYF. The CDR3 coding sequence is TGTGCTAGTGGGACAGGGCTAGCCAAAAACATTCAGTACTTC. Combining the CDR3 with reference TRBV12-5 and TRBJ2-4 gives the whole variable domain DARVTQTPRHKVTEMGQEVTMRCQPILGHNTVFWYRQTMMQGLELLAYFRNRAPLDDSGMPKDRFSAEMPDATLATLKIQPSEPRDSAVYFCASGTGLAKNIQYFGAGTRLSVL.

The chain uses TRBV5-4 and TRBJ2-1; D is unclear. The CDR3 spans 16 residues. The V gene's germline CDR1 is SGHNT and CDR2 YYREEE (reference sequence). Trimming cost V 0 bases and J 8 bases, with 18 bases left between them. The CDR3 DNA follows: TGTGCCAGCAGCTTGGATCCCACCCCGGAGAGCGATGAGCAGTTCTTC. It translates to CASSLDPTPESDEQFF.

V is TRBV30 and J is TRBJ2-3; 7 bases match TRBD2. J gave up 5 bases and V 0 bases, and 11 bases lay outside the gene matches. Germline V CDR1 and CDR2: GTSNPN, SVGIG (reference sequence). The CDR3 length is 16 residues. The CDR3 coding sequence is TGTGCCTGGAGTGTACGGCCGGGGGGAAACTTAGATACGCAGTATTTT. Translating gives CAWSVRPGGNLDTQYF.

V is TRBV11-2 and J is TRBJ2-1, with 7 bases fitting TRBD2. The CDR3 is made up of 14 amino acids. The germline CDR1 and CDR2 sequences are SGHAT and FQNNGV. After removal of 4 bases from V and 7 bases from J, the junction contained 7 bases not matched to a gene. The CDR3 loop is CASSSTWGGNEQFF. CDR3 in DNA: TGTGCCAGCAGCTCGACCTGGGGAGGGAATGAGCAGTTCTTC.

CDR3 in amino acids: CASSLGERGATEAFF. CDR3 nucleotide sequence: TGTGCCAGCAGCTTGGGCGAAAGGGGCGCCACTGAAGCTTTCTTT. V is TRBV5-4 and J is TRBJ1-1, with a weak D call TRBD1 (5 bases). CDR1 is SGHNT and CDR2 is YYREEE in the germline V gene (reference sequence). V lost 0 bases to trimming and J lost 4 bases, with 13 bases between them. The CDR3 loop spans 15 amino acids.

CDR3 bases: TGTGCCAGCTCACCTGTACAGGTGGGTCGCAATCAGCCCCAGCATTTT. Protein product: CASSPVQVGRNQPQHF. The chain is built from TRBV18 and TRBJ1-5, with a possible D match to TRBD1 (5 bases). Trimming took off 3 bases at V and 2 bases at J, with 14 bases between the two ends. CDR1 is KGHSH and CDR2 is LQKENI in the germline V gene. The CDR3 has 16 residues.

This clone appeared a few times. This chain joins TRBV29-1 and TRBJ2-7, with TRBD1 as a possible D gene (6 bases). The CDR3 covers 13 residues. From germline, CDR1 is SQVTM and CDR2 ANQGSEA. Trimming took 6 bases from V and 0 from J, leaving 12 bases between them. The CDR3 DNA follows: TGCAGCGTCGGACAGTTGAGCTCCTACGAGCAGTACTTC. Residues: CSVGQLSSYEQYF.

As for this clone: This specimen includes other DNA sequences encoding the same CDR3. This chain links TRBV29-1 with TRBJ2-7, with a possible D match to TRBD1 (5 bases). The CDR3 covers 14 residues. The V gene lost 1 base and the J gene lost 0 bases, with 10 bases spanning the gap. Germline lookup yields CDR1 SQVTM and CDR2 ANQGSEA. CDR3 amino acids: CSVEVGVSSYEQYF. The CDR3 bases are TGCAGCGTTGAAGTAGGGGTGAGCTCCTACGAGCAGTACTTC.